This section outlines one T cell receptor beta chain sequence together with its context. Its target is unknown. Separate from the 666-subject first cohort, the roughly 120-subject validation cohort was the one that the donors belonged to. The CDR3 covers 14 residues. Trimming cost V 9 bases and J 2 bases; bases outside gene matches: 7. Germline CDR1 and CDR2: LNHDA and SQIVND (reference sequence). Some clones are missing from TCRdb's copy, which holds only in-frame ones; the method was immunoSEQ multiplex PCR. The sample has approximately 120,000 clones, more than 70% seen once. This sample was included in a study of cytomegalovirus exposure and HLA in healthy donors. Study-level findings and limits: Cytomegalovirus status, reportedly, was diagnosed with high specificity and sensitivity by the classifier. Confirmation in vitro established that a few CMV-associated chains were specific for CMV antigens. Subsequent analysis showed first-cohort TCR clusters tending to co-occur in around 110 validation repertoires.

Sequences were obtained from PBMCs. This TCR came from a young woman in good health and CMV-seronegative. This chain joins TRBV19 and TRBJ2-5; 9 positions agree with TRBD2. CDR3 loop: CASAVLAGQETQYF. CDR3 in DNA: TGTGCCAGCGCAGTCCTAGCGGGACAAGAGACCCAGTACTTC.